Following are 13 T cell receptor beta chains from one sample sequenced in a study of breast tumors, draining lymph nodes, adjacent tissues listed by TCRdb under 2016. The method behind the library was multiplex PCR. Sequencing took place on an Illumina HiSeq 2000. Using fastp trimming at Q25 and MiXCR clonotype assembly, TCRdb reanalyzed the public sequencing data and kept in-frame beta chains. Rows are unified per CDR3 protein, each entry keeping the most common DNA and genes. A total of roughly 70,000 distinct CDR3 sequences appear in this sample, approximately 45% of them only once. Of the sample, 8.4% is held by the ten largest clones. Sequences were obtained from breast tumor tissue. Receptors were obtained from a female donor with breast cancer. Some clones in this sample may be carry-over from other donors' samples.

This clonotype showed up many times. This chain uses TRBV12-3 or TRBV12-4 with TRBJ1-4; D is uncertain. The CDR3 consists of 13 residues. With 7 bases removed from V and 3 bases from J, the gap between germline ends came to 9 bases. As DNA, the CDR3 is TGTGCCAGCAATACTCGGGCTAATGAAAAACTGTTTTTT. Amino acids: CASNTRANEKLFF.

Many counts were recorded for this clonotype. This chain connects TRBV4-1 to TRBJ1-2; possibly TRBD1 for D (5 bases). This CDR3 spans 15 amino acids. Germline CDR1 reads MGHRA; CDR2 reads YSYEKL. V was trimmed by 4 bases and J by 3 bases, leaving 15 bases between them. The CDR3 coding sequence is TGCGCCAGCAGCCCCCCAGGGTCGTTATACTATGGCTACACCTTC. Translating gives CASSPPGSLYYGYTF.

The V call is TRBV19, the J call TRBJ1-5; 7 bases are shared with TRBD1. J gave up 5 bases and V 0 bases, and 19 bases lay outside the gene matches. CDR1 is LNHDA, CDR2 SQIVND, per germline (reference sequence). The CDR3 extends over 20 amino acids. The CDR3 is CASSIDRGMTGRKTDQPQHF. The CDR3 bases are TGTGCCAGTAGTATAGATCGGGGGATGACAGGGAGGAAGACAGATCAGCCCCAGCATTTT.

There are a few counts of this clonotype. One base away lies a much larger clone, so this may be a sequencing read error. DNA of the CDR3: TGTGCCAACAGCCTTAAGGATGGAAACACCATATATTTT. Encoded protein: CANSLKDGNTIYF. V is TRBV9 and J is TRBJ1-3, with D hard to call. The germline CDR1 and CDR2 sequences are SGDLS and YYNGEE. This CDR3 is 13 amino acids long.

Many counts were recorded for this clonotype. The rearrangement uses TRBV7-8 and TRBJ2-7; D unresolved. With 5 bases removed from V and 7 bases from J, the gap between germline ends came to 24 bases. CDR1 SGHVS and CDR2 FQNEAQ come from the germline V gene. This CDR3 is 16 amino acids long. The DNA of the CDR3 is TGTGCCAGCAGCCCCCCCGCGACCACCGCTCATAAGGAGCAGTACTTC. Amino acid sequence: CASSPPATTAHKEQYF.

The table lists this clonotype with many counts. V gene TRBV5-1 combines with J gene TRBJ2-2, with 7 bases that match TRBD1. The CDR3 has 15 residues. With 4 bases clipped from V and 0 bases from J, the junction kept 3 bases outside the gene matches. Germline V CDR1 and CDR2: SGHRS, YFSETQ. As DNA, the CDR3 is TGCGCCAGCAGCCCCGACAGGGCGAACACCGGGGAGCTGTTTTTT. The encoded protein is CASSPDRANTGELFF. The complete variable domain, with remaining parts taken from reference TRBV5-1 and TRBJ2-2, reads KAGVTQTPRYLIKTRGQQVTLSCSPISGHRSVSWYQQTPGQGLQFLFEYFSETQRNKGNFPGRFSGRQFSNSRSEMNVSTLELGDSALYLCASSPDRANTGELFFGEGSRLTVL.

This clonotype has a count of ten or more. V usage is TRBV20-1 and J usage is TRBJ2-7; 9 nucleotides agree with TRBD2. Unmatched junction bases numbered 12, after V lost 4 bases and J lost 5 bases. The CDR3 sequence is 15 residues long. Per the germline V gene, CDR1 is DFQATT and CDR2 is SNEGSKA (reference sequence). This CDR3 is CSATRYSGRINEQYF. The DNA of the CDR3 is TGCAGTGCTACGCGATACAGCGGGAGGATAAACGAGCAGTACTTC.

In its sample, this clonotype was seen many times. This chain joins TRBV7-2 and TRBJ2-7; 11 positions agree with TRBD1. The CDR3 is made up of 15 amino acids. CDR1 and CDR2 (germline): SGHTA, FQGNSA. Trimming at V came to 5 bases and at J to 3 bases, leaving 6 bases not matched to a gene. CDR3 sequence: CASSESGTGGYEQYF. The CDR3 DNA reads TGTGCCAGCAGCGAATCCGGGACAGGGGGCTACGAGCAGTACTTC.

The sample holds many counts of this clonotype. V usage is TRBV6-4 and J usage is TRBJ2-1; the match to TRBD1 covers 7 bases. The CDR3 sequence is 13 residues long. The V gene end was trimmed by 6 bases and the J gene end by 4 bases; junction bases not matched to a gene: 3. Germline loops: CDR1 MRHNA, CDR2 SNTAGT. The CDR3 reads CASSRDRYNEQFF. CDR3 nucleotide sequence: TGTGCCAGCAGCCGGGACAGATACAATGAGCAGTTCTTC.

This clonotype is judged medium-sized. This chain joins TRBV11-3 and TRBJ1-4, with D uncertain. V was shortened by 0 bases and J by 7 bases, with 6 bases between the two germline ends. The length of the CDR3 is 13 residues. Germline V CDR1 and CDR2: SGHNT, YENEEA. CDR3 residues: CASSLDLGEKLFF. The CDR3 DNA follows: TGTGCCAGCAGCTTAGATCTGGGTGAAAAACTGTTTTTT.

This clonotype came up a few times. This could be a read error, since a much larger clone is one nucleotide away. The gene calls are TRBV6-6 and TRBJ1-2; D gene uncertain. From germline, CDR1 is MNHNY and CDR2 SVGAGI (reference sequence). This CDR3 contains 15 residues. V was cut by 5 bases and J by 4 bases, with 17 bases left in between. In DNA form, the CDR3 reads TGTGCCAGCAGTCTTAGCCCCCTAGAGAGCTATGGCTACACCTTC. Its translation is CASSLSPLESYGYTF.

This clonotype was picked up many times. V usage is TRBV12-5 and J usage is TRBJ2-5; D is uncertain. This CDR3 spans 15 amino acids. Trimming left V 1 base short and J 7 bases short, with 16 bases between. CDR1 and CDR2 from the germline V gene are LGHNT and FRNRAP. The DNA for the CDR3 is TGTGCTAGTGGTTTGGGAACCGCCTCCGCGAGGACCCAGTACTTC. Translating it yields CASGLGTASARTQYF.

CDR3 amino acids: CASSPRDSSLEALGEQYF. The CDR3 nucleotides are TGTGCCAGCAGCCCACGGGACAGCAGCTTGGAAGCTCTCGGCGAGCAGTACTTC. The chain combines TRBV7-9 with TRBJ2-7, with TRBD1 matching 7 bases. Germline CDR1 is SEHNR and CDR2 is FQNEAQ (reference sequence). The V and J ends lost 5 bases and 6 bases, in that order; junction bases with no gene match: 22. The CDR3 loop spans 18 amino acids.